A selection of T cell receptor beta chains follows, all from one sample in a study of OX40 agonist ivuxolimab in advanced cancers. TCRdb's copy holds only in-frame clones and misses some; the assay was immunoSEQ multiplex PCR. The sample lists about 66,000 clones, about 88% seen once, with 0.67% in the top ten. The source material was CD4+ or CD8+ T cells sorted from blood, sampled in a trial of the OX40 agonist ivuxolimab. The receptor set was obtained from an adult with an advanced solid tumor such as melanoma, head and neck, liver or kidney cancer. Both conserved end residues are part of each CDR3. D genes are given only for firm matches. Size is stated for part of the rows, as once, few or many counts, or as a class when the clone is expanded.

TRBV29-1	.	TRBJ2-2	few	CSVEASGGELFF	TGCAGCGTTGAGGCCTCGGGCGGGGAGCTGTTTTTT
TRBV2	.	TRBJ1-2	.	CASSDGGSNYGYTF	TGTGCCAGCAGTGACGGGGGAAGTAACTATGGCTACACCTTC
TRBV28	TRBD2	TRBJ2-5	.	CASSGLAGGQETQYF	TGTGCCAGCAGCGGACTAGCGGGAGGTCAAGAGACCCAGTACTTC
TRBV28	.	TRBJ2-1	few	CASSPPPYNEQFF	TGTGCCAGCAGTCCCCCCCCATACAATGAGCAGTTCTTC
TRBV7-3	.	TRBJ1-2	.	CASSLNGNYGYTF	TGTGCCAGCAGCTTAAACGGGAACTATGGCTACACCTTC
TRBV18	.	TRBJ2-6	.	CASSLVQGSSGANVLTF	TGTGCCAGCTCACTCGTACAGGGTAGCTCTGGGGCCAACGTCCTGACTTTC
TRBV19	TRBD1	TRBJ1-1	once	CASSTHTGGTEAFF	TGTGCCAGTAGTACCCATACAGGGGGCACTGAAGCTTTCTTT
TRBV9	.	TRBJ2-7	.	CASSNGTDFMDPYEQYF	TGTGCCAGCAGCAACGGGACGGACTTCATGGATCCCTACGAGCAGTACTTC
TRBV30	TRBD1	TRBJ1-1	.	CAWSPNRGQGTEAFF	TGTGCCTGGAGTCCGAACAGGGGGCAGGGCACTGAAGCTTTCTTT
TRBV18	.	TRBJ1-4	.	CASSWAATNEKLFF	TGTGCCAGCTCCTGGGCAGCAACTAATGAAAAACTGTTTTTT
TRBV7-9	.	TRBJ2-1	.	CASSLAGPGNNEQFF	TGTGCCAGCAGCTTGGCGGGACCCGGAAACAATGAGCAGTTCTTC
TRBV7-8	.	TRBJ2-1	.	CASSLQGGLWNEQFF	TGTGCCAGCAGCTTACAGGGGGGACTTTGGAATGAGCAGTTCTTC
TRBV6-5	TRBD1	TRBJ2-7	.	CASSPLGTGGNEQYF	TGTGCCAGCAGCCCGTTGGGGACAGGGGGAAACGAGCAGTACTTC
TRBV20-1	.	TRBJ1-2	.	CSARASYGYTF	TGCAGTGCTAGGGCAAGCTATGGCTACACCTTC
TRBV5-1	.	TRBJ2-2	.	CASSLGPTNTGELFF	TGCGCCAGCAGCTTGGGACCGACCAACACCGGGGAGCTGTTTTTT
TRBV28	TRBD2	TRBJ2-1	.	CASSLSGLAGRGRDEQFF	TGTGCCAGCAGTTTATCCGGACTAGCGGGTAGAGGAAGGGATGAGCAGTTCTTC
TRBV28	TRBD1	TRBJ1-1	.	CASSARDRVRTEAFF	TGTGCCAGCAGCGCCCGGGACAGGGTTAGGACTGAAGCTTTCTTT
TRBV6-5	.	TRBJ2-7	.	CAGSRGVAGIYEQYF	TGTGCCGGCAGCAGGGGGGTAGCGGGGATCTACGAGCAGTACTTC
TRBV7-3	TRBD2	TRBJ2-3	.	CASSPTSGPTDTQYF	TGTGCCAGCAGCCCCACTAGCGGACCCACAGATACGCAGTATTTT
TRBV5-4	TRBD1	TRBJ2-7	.	CASSLVGQGAYEQYF	TGTGCCAGCAGCTTGGTCGGACAGGGGGCCTACGAGCAGTACTTC
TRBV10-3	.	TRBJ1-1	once	CAVGGNTEAFF	TGTGCCGTGGGGGGTAACACTGAAGCTTTCTTT
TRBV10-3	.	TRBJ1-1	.	CAISSVGGGGTEAFF	TGTGCCATCAGTTCGGTAGGGGGGGGAGGCACTGAAGCTTTCTTT
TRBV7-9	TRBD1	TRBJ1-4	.	CASSPEGTVANEKLFF	TGTGCCAGCAGCCCGGAGGGGACAGTTGCTAATGAAAAACTGTTTTTT
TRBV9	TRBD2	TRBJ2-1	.	CASSVGGRAFSEQFF	TGTGCCAGCAGCGTAGGCGGGAGGGCCTTTAGTGAGCAGTTCTTC